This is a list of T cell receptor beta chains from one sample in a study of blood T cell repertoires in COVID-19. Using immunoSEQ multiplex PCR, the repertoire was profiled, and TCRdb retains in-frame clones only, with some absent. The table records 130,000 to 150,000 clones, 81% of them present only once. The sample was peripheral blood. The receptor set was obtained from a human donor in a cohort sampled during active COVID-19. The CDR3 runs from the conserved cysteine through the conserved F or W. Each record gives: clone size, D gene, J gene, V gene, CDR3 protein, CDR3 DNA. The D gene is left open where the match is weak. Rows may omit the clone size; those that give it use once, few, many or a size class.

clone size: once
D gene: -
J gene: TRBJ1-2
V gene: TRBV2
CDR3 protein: CASSAEQGVSYTF
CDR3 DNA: TGTGCCAGCAGTGCGGAACAGGGAGTGAGCTACACCTTC

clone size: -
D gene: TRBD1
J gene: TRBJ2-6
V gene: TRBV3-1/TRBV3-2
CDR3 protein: CASSRRSPGDRGGSGANVLTF
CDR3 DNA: TGTGCCAGCAGCCGAAGATCCCCCGGGGACAGGGGGGGGTCTGGGGCCAACGTCCTGACTTTC

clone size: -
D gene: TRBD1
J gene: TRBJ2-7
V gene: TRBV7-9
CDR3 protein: CASSAPGQGAKYEQYF
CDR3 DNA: TGTGCCAGCAGCGCTCCGGGACAGGGGGCAAAGTACGAGCAGTACTTC

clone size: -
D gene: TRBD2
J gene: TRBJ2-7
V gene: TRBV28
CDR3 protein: CASSLVAGAYEQYF
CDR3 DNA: TGTGCCAGCAGTTTAGTAGCGGGAGCCTACGAGCAGTACTTC

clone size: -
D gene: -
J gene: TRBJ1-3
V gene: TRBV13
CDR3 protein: CASSLTWQGLGNTIYF
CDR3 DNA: TGTGCCAGCAGCTTAACCTGGCAGGGGCTTGGAAACACCATATATTTT

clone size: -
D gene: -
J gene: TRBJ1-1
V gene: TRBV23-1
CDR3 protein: CASSQPPGGGESVNTEAFF
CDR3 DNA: TGCGCCAGCAGTCAACCGCCCGGGGGTGGGGAAAGCGTGAACACTGAAGCTTTCTTT

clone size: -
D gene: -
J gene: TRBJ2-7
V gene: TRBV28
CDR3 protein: CASRPGHPYEQYF
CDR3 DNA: TGTGCCAGCAGGCCGGGACACCCCTACGAGCAGTACTTC

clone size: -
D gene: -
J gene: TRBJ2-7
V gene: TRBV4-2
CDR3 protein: CASSQGNRETYEQYF
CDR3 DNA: TGTGCCAGCAGCCAAGGGAACAGGGAAACCTACGAGCAGTACTTC

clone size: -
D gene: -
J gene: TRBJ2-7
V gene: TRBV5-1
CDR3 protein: CASSFEIGGGNSYEQYF
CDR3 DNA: TGCGCCAGCAGCTTCGAAATCGGAGGAGGTAACTCCTACGAGCAGTACTTC

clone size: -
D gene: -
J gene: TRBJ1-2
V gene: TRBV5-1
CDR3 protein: CASSLESNPQGGGYTF
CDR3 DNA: TGCGCCAGCAGCTTGGAATCGAACCCCCAGGGTGGCGGCTACACCTTC

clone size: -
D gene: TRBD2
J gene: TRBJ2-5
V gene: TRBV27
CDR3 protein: CASSPWTSGLYQETQYF
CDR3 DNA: TGTGCCAGCAGTCCTTGGACTAGCGGGCTGTACCAAGAGACCCAGTACTTC

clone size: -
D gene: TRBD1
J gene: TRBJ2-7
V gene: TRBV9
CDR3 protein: CASSVLPQGNEQYF
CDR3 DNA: TGTGCCAGCAGCGTGTTACCACAGGGGAACGAGCAGTACTTC

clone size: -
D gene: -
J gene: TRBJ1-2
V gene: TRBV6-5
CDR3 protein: CASSYGGQPYGYTF
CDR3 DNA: TGTGCCAGCAGTTACGGCGGACAGCCCTATGGCTACACCTTC

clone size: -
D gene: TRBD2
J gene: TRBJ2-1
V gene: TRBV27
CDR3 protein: CASRRTGTSGPEQFF
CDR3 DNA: TGTGCCAGCAGGCGAACCGGGACTAGCGGGCCTGAGCAGTTCTTC

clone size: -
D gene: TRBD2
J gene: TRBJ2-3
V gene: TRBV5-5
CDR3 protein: CASSLPSSGRADTQYF
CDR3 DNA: TGTGCCAGCAGCTTGCCGTCTAGCGGGAGGGCAGATACGCAGTATTTT

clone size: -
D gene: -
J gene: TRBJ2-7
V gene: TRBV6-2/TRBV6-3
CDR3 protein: CASSYGVTSFNEQYF
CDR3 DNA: TGTGCCAGCAGTTACGGGGTGACTAGTTTCAACGAGCAGTACTTC

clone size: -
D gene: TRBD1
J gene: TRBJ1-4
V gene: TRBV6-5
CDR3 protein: CASSYQQGQGEKLFF
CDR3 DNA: TGTGCCAGCAGTTACCAACAGGGGCAGGGTGAAAAACTGTTTTTT

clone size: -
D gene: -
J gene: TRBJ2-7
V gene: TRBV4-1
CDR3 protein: CASSQDINRLSEQYF
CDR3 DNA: TGCGCCAGCAGCCAAGATATAAACAGGTTGAGCGAGCAGTACTTC

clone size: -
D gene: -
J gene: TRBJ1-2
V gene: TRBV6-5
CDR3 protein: CASSLVAGNYGYTF
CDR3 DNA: TGTGCCAGCAGTTTAGTCGCAGGGAACTATGGCTACACCTTC

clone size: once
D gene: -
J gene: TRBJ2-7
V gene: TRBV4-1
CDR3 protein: CASSQDEDRTIPYEQYF
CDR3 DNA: TGCGCCAGCAGCCAAGACGAAGATAGGACTATCCCCTACGAGCAGTACTTC

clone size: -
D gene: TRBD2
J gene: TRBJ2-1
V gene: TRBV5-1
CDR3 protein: CASSLSGGRAEEQFF
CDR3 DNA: TGCGCCAGCAGCTTGAGTGGCGGGAGGGCCGAGGAGCAGTTCTTC

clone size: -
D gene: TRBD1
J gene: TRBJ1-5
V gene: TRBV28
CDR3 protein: CASSLAQGANQPQHF
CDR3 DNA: TGTGCCAGCAGTTTGGCGCAGGGGGCTAATCAGCCCCAGCATTTT

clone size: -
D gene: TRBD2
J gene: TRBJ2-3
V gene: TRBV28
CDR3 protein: CASSAAGGLADTQYF
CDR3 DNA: TGTGCCAGCAGTGCTGCGGGAGGGTTGGCAGATACGCAGTATTTT

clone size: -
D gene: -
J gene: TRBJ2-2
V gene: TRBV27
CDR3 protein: CASSLGSLYTGTGELFF
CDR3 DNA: TGTGCCAGCAGTTTAGGGTCGCTGTACACGGGCACCGGGGAGCTGTTTTTT

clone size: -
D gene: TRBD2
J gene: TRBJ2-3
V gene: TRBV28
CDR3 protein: CASSFPPWTSGSPDTQYF
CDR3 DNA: TGTGCCAGCAGTTTCCCGCCCTGGACTAGCGGGAGCCCAGATACGCAGTATTTT

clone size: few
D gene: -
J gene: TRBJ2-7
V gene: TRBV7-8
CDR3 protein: CASSPQRYEQYF
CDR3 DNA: TGTGCCAGCAGCCCCCAGCGGTACGAGCAGTACTTC

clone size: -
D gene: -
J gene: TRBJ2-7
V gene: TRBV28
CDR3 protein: CASTDHIQGFDEQYF
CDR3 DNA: TGTGCCAGCACCGACCACATACAGGGTTTCGACGAGCAGTACTTC

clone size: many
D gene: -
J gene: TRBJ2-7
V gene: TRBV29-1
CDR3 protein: CSVSTLREQYF
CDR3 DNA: TGCAGCGTATCAACTCTGAGGGAGCAGTACTTC

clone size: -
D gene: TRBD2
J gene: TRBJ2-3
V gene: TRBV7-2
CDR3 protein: CASSGGGSTDTQYF
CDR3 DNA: TGTGCCAGCAGTGGCGGGGGAAGCACAGATACGCAGTATTTT

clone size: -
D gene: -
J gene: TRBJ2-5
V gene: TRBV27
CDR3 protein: CASSLSAPGGTQETQYF
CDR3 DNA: TGTGCCAGCAGTTTATCGGCCCCAGGGGGGACACAAGAGACCCAGTACTTC

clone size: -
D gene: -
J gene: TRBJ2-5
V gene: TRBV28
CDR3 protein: CASIVGGQTQETQYF
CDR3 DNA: TGTGCCAGCATAGTTGGGGGACAAACCCAAGAGACCCAGTACTTC

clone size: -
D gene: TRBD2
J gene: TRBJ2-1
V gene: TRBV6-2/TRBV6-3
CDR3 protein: CASSYPLGLAGAAYNEQFF
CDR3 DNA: TGTGCCAGCAGTTACCCACTCGGACTAGCGGGAGCGGCCTACAATGAGCAGTTCTTC

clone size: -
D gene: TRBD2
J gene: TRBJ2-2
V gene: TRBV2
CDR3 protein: CASKTSGSGTGELFF
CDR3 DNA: TGTGCCAGCAAAACTAGCGGGAGTGGTACCGGGGAGCTGTTTTTT

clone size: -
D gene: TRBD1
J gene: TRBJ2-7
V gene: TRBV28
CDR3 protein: CASRDRGREQYF
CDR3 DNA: TGTGCCAGCCGGGACAGGGGGCGCGAGCAGTACTTC

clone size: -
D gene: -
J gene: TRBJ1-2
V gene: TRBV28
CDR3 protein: CASSYTSQAVNYGYTF
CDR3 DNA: TGTGCCAGCAGTTACACCTCACAGGCCGTTAACTATGGCTACACCTTC

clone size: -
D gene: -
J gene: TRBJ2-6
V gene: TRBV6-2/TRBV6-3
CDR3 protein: CASSRTGLSGANVLTF
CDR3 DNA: TGTGCCAGCAGCCGTACAGGGCTCTCTGGGGCCAACGTCCTGACTTTC

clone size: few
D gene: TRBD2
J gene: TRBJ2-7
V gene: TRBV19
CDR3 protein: CASSREGSYEQYF
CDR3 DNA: TGTGCCAGTAGTCGGGAGGGATCCTACGAGCAGTACTTC

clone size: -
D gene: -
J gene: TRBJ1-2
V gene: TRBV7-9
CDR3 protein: CASSKEDRVNYGYTF
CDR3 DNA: TGTGCCAGCAGCAAAGAGGACAGAGTAAACTATGGCTACACCTTC